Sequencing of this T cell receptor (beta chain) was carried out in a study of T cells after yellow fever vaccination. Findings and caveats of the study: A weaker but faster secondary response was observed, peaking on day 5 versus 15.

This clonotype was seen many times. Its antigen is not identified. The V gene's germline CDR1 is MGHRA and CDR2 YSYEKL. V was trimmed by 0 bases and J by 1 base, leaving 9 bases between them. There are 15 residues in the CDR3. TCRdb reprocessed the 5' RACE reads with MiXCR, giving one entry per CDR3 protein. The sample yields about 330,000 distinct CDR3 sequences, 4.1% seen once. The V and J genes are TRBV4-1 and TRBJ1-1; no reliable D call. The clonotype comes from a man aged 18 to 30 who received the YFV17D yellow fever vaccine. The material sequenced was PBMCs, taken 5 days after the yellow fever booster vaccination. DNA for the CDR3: TGCGCCAGCAGCCAAGATTTCTTTCCGAACACTGAAGCTTTCTTT. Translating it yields CASSQDFFPNTEAFF.